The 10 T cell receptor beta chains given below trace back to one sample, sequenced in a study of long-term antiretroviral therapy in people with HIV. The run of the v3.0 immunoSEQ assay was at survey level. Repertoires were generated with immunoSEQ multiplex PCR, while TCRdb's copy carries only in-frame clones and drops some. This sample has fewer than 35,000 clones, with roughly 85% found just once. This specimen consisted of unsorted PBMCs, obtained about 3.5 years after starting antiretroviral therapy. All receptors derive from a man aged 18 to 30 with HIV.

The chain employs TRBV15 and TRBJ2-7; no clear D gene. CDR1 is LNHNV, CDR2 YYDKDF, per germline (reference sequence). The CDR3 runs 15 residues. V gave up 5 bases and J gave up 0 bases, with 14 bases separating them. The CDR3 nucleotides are TGTGCCACCAGCTCCAGGCGAACAGTCTCCTACGAGCAGTACTTC. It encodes CATSSRRTVSYEQYF. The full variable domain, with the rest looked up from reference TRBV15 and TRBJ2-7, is DAMVIQNPRYQVTQFGKPVTLSCSQTLNHNVMYWYQQKSSQAPKLLFHYYDKDFNNEADTPDNFQSRRPNTSFCFLDIRSPGLGDTAMYLCATSSRRTVSYEQYFGPGTRLTVT.

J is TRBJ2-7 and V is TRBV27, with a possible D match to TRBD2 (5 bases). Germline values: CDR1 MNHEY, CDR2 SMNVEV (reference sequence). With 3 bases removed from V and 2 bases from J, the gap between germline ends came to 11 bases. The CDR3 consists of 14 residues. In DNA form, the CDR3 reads TGTGCCAGCAGTTTGGGTGGGAGAGCCTACGAGCAGTACTTC. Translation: CASSLGGRAYEQYF.

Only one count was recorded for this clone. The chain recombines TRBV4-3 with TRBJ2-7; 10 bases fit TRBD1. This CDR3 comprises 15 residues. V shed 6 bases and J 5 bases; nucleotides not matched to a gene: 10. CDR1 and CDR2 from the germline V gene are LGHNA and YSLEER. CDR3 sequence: CASSKGTGATNEQYF. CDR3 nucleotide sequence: TGCGCCAGCAGTAAGGGGACAGGGGCGACGAACGAGCAGTACTTC.

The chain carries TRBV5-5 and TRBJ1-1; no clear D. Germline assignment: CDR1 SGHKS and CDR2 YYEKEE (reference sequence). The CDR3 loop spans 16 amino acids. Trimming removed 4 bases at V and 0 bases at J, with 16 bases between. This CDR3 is CASSPSIPDMNTEAFF. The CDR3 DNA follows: TGTGCCAGCAGCCCTTCAATTCCCGACATGAACACTGAAGCTTTCTTT.

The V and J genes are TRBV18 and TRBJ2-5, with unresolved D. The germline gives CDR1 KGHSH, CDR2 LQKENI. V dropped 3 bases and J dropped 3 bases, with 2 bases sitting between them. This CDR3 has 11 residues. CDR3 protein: CASSPEETQYF. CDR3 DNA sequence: TGTGCCAGCTCACCGGAAGAGACCCAGTACTTC.

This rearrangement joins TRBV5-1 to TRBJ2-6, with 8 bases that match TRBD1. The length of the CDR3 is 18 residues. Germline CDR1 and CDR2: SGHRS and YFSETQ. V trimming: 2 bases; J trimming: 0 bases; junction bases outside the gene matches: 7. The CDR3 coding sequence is TGCGCCAGCAGCTTCGGACAGGGCTTGGTCTCTGGGGCCAACGTCCTGACTTTC. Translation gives CASSFGQGLVSGANVLTF.

CDR3 residues: CSAPFPYEQYF. CDR3 coding DNA: TGCAGTGCTCCCTTCCCGTACGAGCAGTACTTC. The chain employs TRBV20-1 and TRBJ2-7, with D uncertain. Trimming shortened V by 5 bases and J by 4 bases, and 9 bases separated the two germline ends. The length of the CDR3 is 11 residues. CDR1 is DFQATT, CDR2 SNEGSKA, per germline (reference sequence).

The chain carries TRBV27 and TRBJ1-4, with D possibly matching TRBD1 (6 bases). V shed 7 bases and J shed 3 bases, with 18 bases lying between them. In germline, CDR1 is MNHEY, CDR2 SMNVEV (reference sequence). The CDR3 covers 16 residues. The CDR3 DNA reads TGTGCCAGCACACTGCAGGGGTCTCGGGCTAATGAAAAACTGTTTTTT. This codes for CASTLQGSRANEKLFF.

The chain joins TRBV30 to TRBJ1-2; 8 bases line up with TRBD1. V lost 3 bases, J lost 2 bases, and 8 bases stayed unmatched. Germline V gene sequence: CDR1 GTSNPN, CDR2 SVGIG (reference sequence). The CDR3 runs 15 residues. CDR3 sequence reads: CAWRRVAGGNYGYTF. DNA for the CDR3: TGTGCCTGGAGAAGGGTGGCAGGGGGCAACTATGGCTACACCTTC.

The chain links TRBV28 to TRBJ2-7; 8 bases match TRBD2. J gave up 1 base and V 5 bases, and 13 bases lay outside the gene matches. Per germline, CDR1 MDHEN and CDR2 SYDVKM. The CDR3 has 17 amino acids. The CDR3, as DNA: TGTGCCAGCAGTACCGATTGGGAGCGGGAGCGATCCTACGAGCAGTACTTC. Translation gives CASSTDWERERSYEQYF. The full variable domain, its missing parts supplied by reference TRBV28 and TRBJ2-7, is DVKVTQSSRYLVKRTGEKVFLECVQDMDHENMFWYRQDPGLGLRLIYFSYDVKMKEKGDIPEGYSVSREKKERFSLILESASTNQTSMYLCASSTDWERERSYEQYFGPGTRLTVT.